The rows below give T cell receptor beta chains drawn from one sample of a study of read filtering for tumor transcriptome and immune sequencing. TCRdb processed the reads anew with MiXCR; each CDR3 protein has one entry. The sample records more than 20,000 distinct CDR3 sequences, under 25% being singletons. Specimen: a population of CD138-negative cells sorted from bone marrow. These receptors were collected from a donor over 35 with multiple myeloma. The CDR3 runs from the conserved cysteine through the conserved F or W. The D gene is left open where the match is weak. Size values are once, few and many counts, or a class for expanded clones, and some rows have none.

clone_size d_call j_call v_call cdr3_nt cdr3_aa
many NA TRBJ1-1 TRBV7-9 TGTGCCAGCAGCTTCGGCAGGAGAGATAAAGCTTTCTTT CASSFGRRDKAFF
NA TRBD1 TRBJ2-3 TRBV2 TGTGCCAGCAGAGAACAGGGGGCCGGCACAGATACGCAGTATTTT CASREQGAGTDTQYF
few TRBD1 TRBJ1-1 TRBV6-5 TGTGCCAGCAGTTACCGGACGGGACAGGGGGTTTCTTACACTGAAGCTTTCTTT CASSYRTGQGVSYTEAFF
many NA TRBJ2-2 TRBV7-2 TGTGCCAGCAGCAACACAGGGTGGAACACCGGGGAGCTGTTTTTT CASSNTGWNTGELFF
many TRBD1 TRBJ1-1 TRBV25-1 TGTGCCAGCAGTGAGACAGGGGGCGCGAACACTGAAGCTTTCTTT CASSETGGANTEAFF
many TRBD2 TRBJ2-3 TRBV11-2 TGTGCCAGCAGCTTAGATCGGGGCGGGGGGGAAGATACGCAGTATTTT CASSLDRGGGEDTQYF
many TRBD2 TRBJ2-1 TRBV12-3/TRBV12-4 TGTGCCAGCAGTGTAGCGGGGGGTCGTAAAGAGCAGTTCTTC CASSVAGGRKEQFF
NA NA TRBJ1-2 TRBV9 TGTGCCAGCAGCCCCGCCGCCCAGGTTTACTATGGCTACACCTTC CASSPAAQVYYGYTF
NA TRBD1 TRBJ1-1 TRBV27 TGTGCCAGCAGTCCAGGGGGCGCGTACACTGAAGCTTTCTTT CASSPGGAYTEAFF
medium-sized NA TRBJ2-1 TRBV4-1 TGCGCCAGCAGCCAAGGTACAGGGAGAAGCTCCTACAATGAGCAGTTCTTC CASSQGTGRSSYNEQFF
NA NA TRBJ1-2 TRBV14 TGTGCCAGCAGCCCGCAACAGGGTTACTATGGCTACACCTTC CASSPQQGYYGYTF
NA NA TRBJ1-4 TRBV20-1 TGCAGTGTTAGAGGCTGGGTGGGCTATAATGAAAAACTGTTTTTT CSVRGWVGYNEKLFF
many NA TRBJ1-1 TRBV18 TGTGCCAGCTCACCAGCAGGTTCAGGGACGGGAACTGAAGCTTTCTTT CASSPAGSGTGTEAFF
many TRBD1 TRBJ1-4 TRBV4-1 TGCGCCAGCAGCCCCACCGGGACAGGGATGGTTGCAACTAATGAAAAACTGTTTTTT CASSPTGTGMVATNEKLFF